This entry lists 10 T cell receptor gamma chains sequenced from one sample in a study of gamma-delta T cells after stem cell transplantation. TCRdb called clones anew from the RT-PCR reads with CATT. Its table lists approximately 91 gamma-chain clones. Sequences were obtained from gamma-delta T cells. These receptors all come from a human donor. It is not recorded whose cells these are; they may come from a transplant donor.

This clone is hyperexpanded by share. V gene TRGV8 combines with J gene TRGJ1 or TRGJ2. The CDR3 covers 12 residues. The J segment lost 3 bases and the V segment lost 3 bases, leaving 2 bases of the junction unmatched. Germline CDR1 reads VENAVY; CDR2 reads YDSYNSRV. CDR3 loop: CATWDRYYKKLF. The CDR3 nucleotides read TGTGCCACCTGGGATCGTTATTATAAGAAACTCTTT.

This clone is classed as large. A far more abundant clone sits one base away, making this likely a read error. V gene TRGV3 combines with J gene TRGJ1 or TRGJ2. Germline lookup yields CDR1 VTNTFY and CDR2 YDVSTARD (reference sequence). The CDR3 contains 11 residues. CDR3 protein: CAAWDRPTKLF. The DNA of the CDR3 is TGTGCCGCCTGGGACAGGCCTACGAAACTCTTT.

The sample holds a few counts of this clone. This likely traces to a read error, being one base from a far larger clone. The same CDR3 can be traced to other DNA sequences in this sample. The CDR3 sequence: CALWEVQEGYYKKLF. CDR3 in DNA: TGCGCCTTGTGGGAGGTGCAGGAGGGTTATTATAAGAAACTCTTT. The chain combines TRGV9 with TRGJ1 or TRGJ2. The CDR3 contains 15 residues. Germline CDR1 reads GITISATS; CDR2 reads ISYDGTV (reference sequence).

This clone was observed a handful of times. Since a far larger clone is one base different, this is likely a read error. Other DNA sequences from this sample encode an identical CDR3 as well. V gene TRGV4 combines with J gene TRGJ1 or TRGJ2. The CDR3 is 14 amino acids. CDR1 EGSTGY and CDR2 YDSYTSSV come from the germline V gene. The CDR3 DNA reads as TGTGCCACCTGGGATGATCGCAGCTATTATAAGAAACTCTTC. It translates to CATWDDRSYYKKLF.

This clone was counted only a few times. TCRdb lists the protein of a much larger clone for this DNA, which differs at residue 4, so this is likely a read error; the protein given here is translated from the DNA itself. The rearrangement links TRGV5 to TRGJ1 or TRGJ2. Germline CDR1 reads VINAFY; CDR2 reads YDVSNSKD. CDR3 length: 11 amino acids. The CDR3 DNA follows: TGTGCCACCTTGGACAGGAATAAGAAACTCTTT. Translation gives CATLDRNKKLF.

Only a few counts were recorded for this clone. With a far larger clone one base away, a read error is the likely cause. The chain joins TRGV9 to TRGJP. Germline V gives CDR1 GITISATS, CDR2 ISYDGTV (reference sequence). The CDR3 consists of 16 residues. The CDR3 DNA reads TGTGCCTTGTGGGAGTCTCAGGAGTCGGGCAAAAAAATCAAGGTATTT. Its translation: CALWESQESGKKIKVF.

The CDR3 here is CATWFAPPRYKKLF. CDR3 nucleotides: TGTGCCACCTGGTTTGCCCCTCCACGGTATAAGAAACTCTTT. The chain has TRGV3 and TRGJ1 or TRGJ2. Trimming cost V 6 bases and J 7 bases; bases outside gene matches: 15. CDR1 and CDR2 (germline): VTNTFY, YDVSTARD (reference sequence). The CDR3 is 14 amino acids.

This clone counts as hyperexpanded. The sample has other DNA sequences that encode this CDR3 too. The V call is TRGV2, the J call TRGJ1 or TRGJ2. The germline CDR1 and CDR2 sequences are EGSNGY and YDSYNSKV. The V and J ends lost 0 bases and 6 bases, in that order; junction bases with no gene match: 5. The CDR3 spans 13 residues. DNA for the CDR3: TGTGCCACCTGGGACGGGCCGGGTTATAAGAAACTCTTT. Its protein is CATWDGPGYKKLF.

In regard to this clone: With a far larger clone one base away, a read error is the likely cause. The sample has other DNA sequences that encode this CDR3 too. The chain joins TRGV5 to TRGJ1 or TRGJ2. The CDR3 covers 11 residues. The germline gives CDR1 VINAFY, CDR2 YDVSNSKD. CDR3 in amino acids: CATWDRNKKLF. CDR3 nucleotide sequence: TGTGCAACCTGGGACAGGAATAAGAAACTCTTT.

This clone showed up just a few times. It is likely a read error: a sequence one base away is far more abundant. This specimen includes other DNA sequences encoding the same CDR3. The V gene is TRGV9, the J gene TRGJP. Losses at the gene ends were 3 bases for V and 10 bases for J; bases not matched to a gene: 9. CDR1 and CDR2 (germline): GITISATS, ISYDGTV (reference sequence). CDR3 length: 16 residues. The chain's CDR3 is CALWESQELGKKIKVF. CDR3 coding DNA: TGTGCCTTGTGGGAGTCTCAGGAATTGGGCAAAAAAATCAAGGTATTT.